This T cell receptor beta chain was recovered during a study of low-dose radiotherapy and immunotherapy resistance in tumors. Overall study: Over 26 weeks, cohort 2 got 1 Gy every two weeks, reaching 13 Gy. cDNA synthesis used a TRAV/TRBV-specific primer set for both chains.

The germline V and J ends were trimmed by 3 bases and 5 bases, with 16 bases remaining between them. CDR3 length: 15 residues. Germline V lookup: CDR1 SGHDN, CDR2 FVKESK. This sample's time point: before trial treatment. Nivolumab, ipilimumab, aspirin, low-dose cyclophosphamide and low-dose radiotherapy were given to donors. It was with a constant-region primer and a V-primer adapter that TCRs were amplified over approximately 18 PCR cycles. Via MiXCR, TCRdb re-called the reads, giving one row per CDR3 protein. This sample has about 50,000 distinct CDR3 sequences, with around 11% found just once. This clonotype was observed a handful of times.

The TCR originated in a female donor with ovarian cancer. The J gene is TRBJ1-1, the V gene TRBV14, with a tentative D call TRBD1 (5 bases). The input for sequencing was PBMCs, taken before treatment. The CDR3 spells CASSQPSLGRTEAFF. CDR3 bases: TGTGCCAGCAGCCAGCCTAGTCTGGGGCGAACTGAAGCTTTCTTT.